These T cell receptor beta chains were read from a single sample in a study of CD8 T cells in ankylosing spondylitis. MiXCR, applied by TCRdb to the 5' RACE reads, yields one record per CDR3 protein. The sample shows about 210,000 distinct CDR3 sequences, roughly 8% of them seen only once. Material for sequencing was blood, either unsorted or a sorted T cell fraction (not recorded which). These receptors came from a female donor with ankylosing spondylitis or in good health (not recorded which). Both conserved end residues are part of each CDR3. The D gene is left open where the match is weak. The size of a clone is reported for some rows only, either as once, few or many, or as a class for expanded clones.

clone_size | j_call | d_call | v_call | cdr3_nt | cdr3_aa
few | TRBJ2-2 | TRBD2 | TRBV5-4 | TGTGCCAGCAGCTTGCCCCTAGCGGGAGTTACCGGGGAGCTGTTTTTT | CASSLPLAGVTGELFF
many | TRBJ2-7 | TRBD1 | TRBV19 | TGTGCCAGTAGTATCCGGGACAGAGTCTACGAGCAGTACTTC | CASSIRDRVYEQYF
many | TRBJ2-7 | . | TRBV5-1 | TGCGCCAGCAGCCCCCTACAACTAAACGAGCAGTACTTC | CASSPLQLNEQYF
. | TRBJ2-3 | . | TRBV6-2/TRBV6-3 | TGTGCCAGCACGCTAGCGACGACAGATACGCAGTATTTT | CASTLATTDTQYF
many | TRBJ2-1 | . | TRBV4-3 | TGCGCCAGCAGCCAAGTCGCGCCTATCCGCGATGAGCAGTTCTTC | CASSQVAPIRDEQFF
many | TRBJ1-4 | . | TRBV6-5 | TGTGCCAGCAGTTACGGAGACAGTCCAACTAATGAAAAACTGTTTTTT | CASSYGDSPTNEKLFF
many | TRBJ2-5 | TRBD2 | TRBV7-2 | TGTGCCAGCAGCCCGGGGACTAGCGGGAGTGGGGAGACCCAGTACTTC | CASSPGTSGSGETQYF
few | TRBJ1-4 | . | TRBV7-2 | TGTGCCAGCAGCTTAGGGGACGGGAGGGCAAAACTGTTTTTT | CASSLGDGRAKLFF
many | TRBJ2-1 | TRBD2 | TRBV6-2/TRBV6-3 | TGTGCCACGGGACTAGCGTCTTACAATGAGCAGTTCTTC | CATGLASYNEQFF
few | TRBJ1-6 | . | TRBV7-9 | TGTGCCAGCAGCTTACCGAATTCACCCCTCCACTTT | CASSLPNSPLHF
many | TRBJ1-1 | . | TRBV7-9 | TGTGCCAGCAGCCCCCTTGGGGGGGCCATGAACACTGAAGCTTTCTTT | CASSPLGGAMNTEAFF
many | TRBJ2-7 | . | TRBV19 | TGTGCCAGTAGTAAACGGGACATTGGTGTCGAGCAGTACTTC | CASSKRDIGVEQYF
many | TRBJ2-1 | . | TRBV21-1 | TGTGCCAGCCTTAATGAGCAGTTCTTC | CASLNEQFF
many | TRBJ1-3 | . | TRBV29-1 | TGCAGCGTTGAAGATTTGGAGGCAGGTTCTGGAAACACCATATATTTT | CSVEDLEAGSGNTIYF
many | TRBJ2-2 | TRBD2 | TRBV27 | TGTGCCAGCAGTGGCTCGGGACTAGCGGTAAACACCGGGGAGCTGTTTTTT | CASSGSGLAVNTGELFF
many | TRBJ1-2 | TRBD1 | TRBV24-1 | TGTGCCACCAGTGAGTCGGGACAGGGATTCGGAGGCTACACCTTC | CATSESGQGFGGYTF
many | TRBJ2-7 | . | TRBV2 | TGTGCCAGCAGTAAATTGCACGAGCAGTACTTC | CASSKLHEQYF
many | TRBJ2-7 | . | TRBV10-2 | TGCGCCAGCCTGGAGCGGCCAGGACTCTACGAGCAGTACTTC | CASLERPGLYEQYF
many | TRBJ2-3 | . | TRBV29-1 | TGCAGCGTTGAAGAGCTGGCGACGAGGGGCACAGATACGCAGTATTTT | CSVEELATRGTDTQYF
. | TRBJ2-2 | . | TRBV4-3 | TGCGCCAGCAGCCAAGGAAGGACTATGAACACCGGGGAGCTGTTTTTT | CASSQGRTMNTGELFF
many | TRBJ2-5 | . | TRBV12-3/TRBV12-4 | TGTGCCAGCAGTTTAGGGGGCCAGGAGGAGACCCAGTACTTC | CASSLGGQEETQYF
. | TRBJ2-2 | . | TRBV19 | TGTGCCAGTAGTCCCGCGGTCAGGGCCGGGGAGCTGTTTTTT | CASSPAVRAGELFF
many | TRBJ2-1 | . | TRBV30 | TGTGCCTGGAGTGTTCAGTACAATGAGCAGTTCTTC | CAWSVQYNEQFF
. | TRBJ1-1 | . | TRBV7-2 | TGTGCCAGCAGCTTTACGACGGTTAACACTGAAGCTTTCTTT | CASSFTTVNTEAFF
. | TRBJ2-7 | TRBD1 | TRBV28 | TGTGCCAGCAGAAGGACAGGATCCTACGCGCAGTACTTC | CASRRTGSYAQYF
many | TRBJ2-7 | . | TRBV29-1 | TGCAGCGTTGGGGGGCGGGCCAGCTACGAGCAGTACTTC | CSVGGRASYEQYF
many | TRBJ2-3 | TRBD2 | TRBV4-1 | TGCGCCAGCAGCCCGGGACTAGCGGGTTTCGGGGGTACGCAGTATTTT | CASSPGLAGFGGTQYF
many | TRBJ2-7 | . | TRBV10-2 | TGCGCCAGCAGTGAGTCGGATGACCGGGAGCAGTACTTC | CASSESDDREQYF
many | TRBJ2-1 | . | TRBV3-1 | TGTGCCAGCAGCCAAAACCGAGACGGCAGCTACAATGAGCAGTTCTTC | CASSQNRDGSYNEQFF
. | TRBJ2-1 | TRBD2 | TRBV20-1 | TGCAGTGCTAGCGGCGGACTAGCGGGAGAGTACAGGGGTTATGAGCAGTTCTTC | CSASGGLAGEYRGYEQFF
many | TRBJ2-1 | TRBD2 | TRBV12-3/TRBV12-4 | TGTGCCAGCAGCCCCACTAGCGGGATCTACAATGAGCAGTTCTTC | CASSPTSGIYNEQFF
many | TRBJ1-6 | . | TRBV5-1 | TGCGCCAGCAGCCGGGGAGATATGGATTCACCCCTCCACTTT | CASSRGDMDSPLHF
many | TRBJ1-1 | . | TRBV29-1 | TGCAGCGTTGGGATGATTACCGAAGCTTTCTTT | CSVGMITEAFF
many | TRBJ2-7 | . | TRBV29-1 | TGCAGCGCCCTTGAGGGGGTTGGCTCCTACGAGCAGTACTTC | CSALEGVGSYEQYF
many | TRBJ2-5 | TRBD2 | TRBV20-1 | TGCAGTGCTCCCAGAGGGAGGGGTGAGACCCAGTACTTC | CSAPRGRGETQYF
many | TRBJ1-1 | . | TRBV5-1 | TGCGCCAGCAGCTTATCGGTTGGCAACACTGAAGCTTTCTTT | CASSLSVGNTEAFF
many | TRBJ2-3 | TRBD2 | TRBV6-1 | TGTGCCAGCACAACTAGCGGGAGTAGCACAGATACGCAGTATTTT | CASTTSGSSTDTQYF
. | TRBJ2-2 | . | TRBV7-2 | TGTGCCAGCAGCTTAACAGGGGGGGCCGGGGAGCTGTTTTTT | CASSLTGGAGELFF
medium-sized | TRBJ1-4 | . | TRBV20-1 | TGCAGTGCTGCCATCGGGGCAGGGGATGAAAAACTGTTTTTT | CSAAIGAGDEKLFF
many | TRBJ2-7 | . | TRBV5-1 | TGCGCCAGCAGCTTCACGACTAGAAAGGTGAACGAGCAGTACTTC | CASSFTTRKVNEQYF